This T cell receptor (beta chain) came from a study of control samples from healthy donors and cancer patients. Trimming took off 5 bases at V and 4 bases at J, with 11 bases between the two ends. CDR1 is SGHVS and CDR2 is FQNEAQ in the germline V gene. This CDR3 contains 13 residues. Libraries were prepared by immunoSEQ multiplex PCR; TCRdb keeps only in-frame clonotypes and omits some of them. Among under 80,000 clones, over 90% were seen once, and the ten largest hold approximately 2.5%. The sample taken for sequencing was blood. This clonotype originated in a woman aged 25-40 years in good health. The rearrangement links TRBV7-8 to TRBJ1-2; maybe TRBD1 (6 bases). CDR3 DNA sequence: TGTGCCAGCAGCCCGGACAGCCCCTATGGCTACACCTTC. Translating gives CASSPDSPYGYTF.